The rows below give T cell receptor beta chains drawn from one sample of a study of blood T cell repertoires in COVID-19. Measured with immunoSEQ multiplex PCR; TCRdb has only the in-frame clones, and not every one. The table lists roughly 300,000 clones, 70% to 85% of them singletons. Input material: peripheral blood. The source is a human donor with COVID-19, enrolled during active disease. The donor label of this sample is uncertain. Both conserved end residues are part of each CDR3. Each record gives: V gene, D gene, J gene, clone size, CDR3 length, CDR3 protein, CDR3 DNA. D genes are given only for firm matches. The size entry is marked missing in some rows and otherwise reads once, few, many or a size class.

V gene: TRBV5-1; D gene: TRBD2; J gene: TRBJ2-7; clone size: .; CDR3 length: 15; CDR3 protein: CASSQTSGSEYEQYF; CDR3 DNA: TGCGCCAGCAGCCAGACTAGCGGGTCTGAGTACGAGCAGTACTTC
V gene: TRBV6-5; D gene: .; J gene: TRBJ2-3; clone size: .; CDR3 length: 15; CDR3 protein: CASSYGAGSTDTQYF; CDR3 DNA: TGTGCCAGCAGTTACGGGGCGGGAAGCACAGATACGCAGTATTTT
V gene: TRBV11-2; D gene: TRBD1; J gene: TRBJ1-6; clone size: few; CDR3 length: 15; CDR3 protein: CASSFSGTENSPLHF; CDR3 DNA: TGTGCCAGCAGCTTTTCCGGGACAGAGAATTCACCCCTCCACTTT
V gene: TRBV11-2; D gene: .; J gene: TRBJ2-7; clone size: .; CDR3 length: 12; CDR3 protein: CASSLNLYEQYF; CDR3 DNA: TGTGCCAGCAGCTTAAACTTATACGAGCAGTACTTC
V gene: TRBV9; D gene: TRBD2; J gene: TRBJ2-2; clone size: .; CDR3 length: 16; CDR3 protein: CASSVNGRSYTGELFF; CDR3 DNA: TGTGCCAGCAGCGTAAACGGGAGGTCCTACACCGGGGAGCTGTTTTTT
V gene: TRBV2; D gene: .; J gene: TRBJ2-1; clone size: once; CDR3 length: 10; CDR3 protein: CASGNREQFF; CDR3 DNA: TGTGCCAGCGGGAACAGGGAGCAGTTCTTC
V gene: TRBV5-4; D gene: .; J gene: TRBJ1-4; clone size: .; CDR3 length: 15; CDR3 protein: CASSSEGYPNEKLFF; CDR3 DNA: TGTGCCAGCAGCTCCGAGGGTTATCCTAATGAAAAACTGTTTTTT
V gene: TRBV5-4; D gene: TRBD1; J gene: TRBJ2-5; clone size: .; CDR3 length: 15; CDR3 protein: CASSFDRGFQETQYF; CDR3 DNA: TGTGCCAGCAGCTTTGACAGGGGATTCCAAGAGACCCAGTACTTC
V gene: TRBV20-1; D gene: .; J gene: TRBJ1-2; clone size: .; CDR3 length: 11; CDR3 protein: CSGGGDYGYTF; CDR3 DNA: TGCAGTGGCGGGGGCGACTATGGCTACACCTTC
V gene: TRBV3-1/TRBV3-2; D gene: .; J gene: TRBJ2-5; clone size: once; CDR3 length: 15; CDR3 protein: CASSQGRGVQETQYF; CDR3 DNA: TGTGCCAGCAGCCAGGGTCGGGGAGTCCAAGAGACCCAGTACTTC
V gene: TRBV19; D gene: TRBD2; J gene: TRBJ2-7; clone size: .; CDR3 length: 14; CDR3 protein: CASRLRGSRDEQYF; CDR3 DNA: TGTGCCAGTAGACTCCGCGGGAGTCGGGACGAGCAGTACTTC
V gene: TRBV5-1; D gene: TRBD1; J gene: TRBJ1-2; clone size: once; CDR3 length: 14; CDR3 protein: CASSLGQGDYGYTF; CDR3 DNA: TGCGCCAGCAGCTTGGGACAGGGAGACTATGGCTACACCTTC
V gene: TRBV3-1/TRBV3-2; D gene: TRBD2; J gene: TRBJ2-3; clone size: .; CDR3 length: 19; CDR3 protein: CASSQIPSGRWTSTDTQYF; CDR3 DNA: TGTGCCAGCAGCCAGATACCTAGCGGGAGGTGGACTAGCACAGATACGCAGTATTTT
V gene: TRBV11-3; D gene: TRBD2; J gene: TRBJ2-5; clone size: .; CDR3 length: 16; CDR3 protein: CASSLVGLAGGETQYF; CDR3 DNA: TGTGCCAGCAGCTTAGTAGGGCTAGCGGGAGGGGAGACCCAGTACTTC
V gene: TRBV20-1; D gene: TRBD2; J gene: TRBJ2-3; clone size: .; CDR3 length: 16; CDR3 protein: CSASPESGGLGTTQYF; CDR3 DNA: TGCAGTGCTAGTCCGGAGAGCGGGGGGCTCGGGACTACGCAGTATTTT
V gene: TRBV28; D gene: TRBD1; J gene: TRBJ2-7; clone size: .; CDR3 length: 15; CDR3 protein: CASTSPGQGRYEQYF; CDR3 DNA: TGTGCCAGCACCTCCCCGGGACAGGGGCGATACGAGCAGTACTTC
V gene: TRBV5-1; D gene: TRBD2; J gene: TRBJ2-7; clone size: few; CDR3 length: 15; CDR3 protein: CASSLLAGANYEQYF; CDR3 DNA: TGCGCCAGCAGCTTACTAGCGGGAGCAAACTACGAGCAGTACTTC
V gene: TRBV2; D gene: .; J gene: TRBJ1-6; clone size: .; CDR3 length: 14; CDR3 protein: CASQKDRWNSPLHF; CDR3 DNA: TGTGCCAGCCAAAAGGACAGATGGAATTCACCCCTCCACTTT
V gene: TRBV6-5; D gene: TRBD1; J gene: TRBJ1-2; clone size: few; CDR3 length: 13; CDR3 protein: CASTTGTVYGYTF; CDR3 DNA: TGTGCCAGCACGACCGGGACAGTCTATGGCTACACCTTC
V gene: TRBV4-2; D gene: TRBD2; J gene: TRBJ2-1; clone size: .; CDR3 length: 15; CDR3 protein: CASSRAASGDNEQFF; CDR3 DNA: TGTGCCAGCAGCCGGGCGGCTAGCGGAGACAATGAGCAGTTCTTC
V gene: TRBV27; D gene: .; J gene: TRBJ1-1; clone size: once; CDR3 length: 13; CDR3 protein: CASSLTRDTEAFF; CDR3 DNA: TGTGCCAGCAGTTTGACGAGGGACACTGAAGCTTTCTTT
V gene: TRBV21-1; D gene: .; J gene: TRBJ2-1; clone size: few; CDR3 length: 13; CDR3 protein: CASSKGEYNEQFF; CDR3 DNA: TGTGCCAGCAGCAAAGGAGAATACAATGAGCAGTTCTTC
V gene: TRBV3-1/TRBV3-2; D gene: TRBD2; J gene: TRBJ2-1; clone size: .; CDR3 length: 17; CDR3 protein: CASSRGTSGSVYNEQFF; CDR3 DNA: TGTGCCAGCAGCCGCGGGACTAGCGGGAGCGTCTACAATGAGCAGTTCTTC
V gene: TRBV27; D gene: .; J gene: TRBJ1-3; clone size: .; CDR3 length: 15; CDR3 protein: CASSLGGVAGNTIYF; CDR3 DNA: TGTGCCAGCAGTTTAGGAGGGGTCGCTGGAAACACCATATATTTT
V gene: TRBV6-1; D gene: .; J gene: TRBJ1-5; clone size: .; CDR3 length: 15; CDR3 protein: CASSEARGFNQPQHF; CDR3 DNA: TGTGCCAGCAGTGAAGCGCGGGGGTTCAATCAGCCCCAGCATTTT
V gene: TRBV4-1; D gene: TRBD1; J gene: TRBJ1-1; clone size: .; CDR3 length: 17; CDR3 protein: CASSQLHEAGGNTEAFF; CDR3 DNA: TGCGCCAGCAGCCAACTCCACGAGGCAGGGGGTAACACTGAAGCTTTCTTT
V gene: TRBV7-9; D gene: .; J gene: TRBJ1-5; clone size: .; CDR3 length: 14; CDR3 protein: CASSAGGFNQPQHF; CDR3 DNA: TGTGCCAGCAGCGCCGGGGGGTTCAATCAGCCCCAGCATTTT
V gene: TRBV5-1; D gene: TRBD1; J gene: TRBJ1-5; clone size: .; CDR3 length: 17; CDR3 protein: CASSVGTGGSSNQPQHF; CDR3 DNA: TGCGCCAGCAGCGTCGGGACAGGGGGCTCGAGCAATCAGCCCCAGCATTTT
V gene: TRBV11-2; D gene: TRBD2; J gene: TRBJ2-1; clone size: .; CDR3 length: 16; CDR3 protein: CASSLGVGGSYNEQFF; CDR3 DNA: TGTGCCAGCAGCTTAGGAGTGGGAGGGTCCTACAATGAGCAGTTCTTC
V gene: TRBV5-1; D gene: TRBD2; J gene: TRBJ2-7; clone size: .; CDR3 length: 14; CDR3 protein: CASSPGTSNHEQYF; CDR3 DNA: TGCGCCAGCAGCCCAGGGACTAGCAACCACGAGCAGTACTTC
V gene: TRBV24-1; D gene: TRBD2; J gene: TRBJ2-1; clone size: .; CDR3 length: 15; CDR3 protein: CATSDSSGRGGEQFF; CDR3 DNA: TGTGCCACCAGTGATTCTAGCGGGAGGGGCGGTGAGCAGTTCTTC
V gene: TRBV19; D gene: .; J gene: TRBJ1-2; clone size: .; CDR3 length: 15; CDR3 protein: CASSIRGFTTGGYTF; CDR3 DNA: TGTGCCAGTAGTATTAGAGGATTTACCACCGGAGGCTACACCTTC
V gene: TRBV18; D gene: TRBD1; J gene: TRBJ1-3; clone size: .; CDR3 length: 16; CDR3 protein: CASSPSGTVSGNTIYF; CDR3 DNA: TGTGCCAGCTCACCCTCCGGGACAGTCTCTGGAAACACCATATATTTT